These 12 T cell receptor beta chains were sequenced from one sample in a study of blood T cell repertoires in COVID-19. Measured with immunoSEQ multiplex PCR; TCRdb has only the in-frame clones, and not every one. The top ten hold about 20% of the sample, which has 50,000 to 75,000 clones, about 80% seen once. The material sequenced was peripheral blood. All receptors come from a man older than 75 with active or convalescent COVID-19.

A single count supports this clone. V usage is TRBV6-1 and J usage is TRBJ2-1, with 7 nucleotides matching TRBD1. The J segment lost 6 bases and the V segment lost 3 bases, leaving 5 bases of the junction unmatched. Germline V gives CDR1 MNHNS, CDR2 SASEGT. The CDR3 covers 14 residues. The CDR3 bases are TGTGCCAGCAGTGAGCCGGGACAGATCAATGAGCAGTTCTTC. It specifies CASSEPGQINEQFF.

The chain couples TRBV9 to TRBJ1-4, with D possibly TRBD1 on 5 matching bases. Germline CDR1 and CDR2: SGDLS and YYNGEE. This CDR3 region has 17 residues. The V end was cut by 0 bases, the J end by 2 bases, with 14 bases between. The CDR3 DNA is TGTGCCAGCAGCGTAGCTACGGGGACTGATACTAATGAAAAACTGTTTTTT. It is translated as CASSVATGTDTNEKLFF.

The V and J genes are TRBV12-3 or TRBV12-4 and TRBJ1-1; TRBD1 matches 8 bases. V lost 1 base and J lost 8; bases outside the gene matches: 3. The CDR3 is made up of 13 amino acids. CDR3 residues: CASSLGRDREAFF. The CDR3 bases are TGTGCCAGCAGTTTAGGTCGGGACAGGGAAGCTTTCTTT.

The chain is built from TRBV5-4 and TRBJ2-3; 7 bases line up with TRBD2. The CDR3 sequence is 15 residues long. V shed 4 bases and J 4 bases; nucleotides not matched to a gene: 9. CDR1 and CDR2 (germline): SGHNT, YYREEE (reference sequence). The CDR3 DNA sequence: TGTGCCAGCAGCCGAAGCGGAAGCGGGGCAGATACGCAGTATTTT. Encoded protein: CASSRSGSGADTQYF.

The chain employs TRBV18 and TRBJ2-2; 8 bases fit TRBD2. V shed 4 bases and J 4 bases; nucleotides not matched to a gene: 2. CDR1 and CDR2 (germline): KGHSH, LQKENI. This CDR3 has 14 residues. CDR3 coding DNA: TGTGCCAGCTCACGGACTAGCCTCACCGGGGAGCTGTTTTTT. Encoded protein: CASSRTSLTGELFF. The full variable domain, its missing parts supplied by reference TRBV18 and TRBJ2-2, is NAGVMQNPRHLVRRRGQEARLRCSPMKGHSHVYWYRQLPEEGLKFMVYLQKENIIDESGMPKERFSAEFPKEGPSILRIQQVVRGDSAAYFCASSRTSLTGELFFGEGSRLTVL.

This rearrangement joins TRBV7-6 to TRBJ2-5; D might be TRBD2 (5 bases). Trimming took off 1 base at V and 0 bases at J, with 9 bases between the two ends. The germline V gene has CDR1 SGHVS and CDR2 FNYEAQ. The CDR3 has 15 residues. The CDR3 sequence is CASSLVPGYQETQYF. The DNA of the CDR3 is TGTGCCAGCAGCTTAGTTCCGGGGTACCAAGAGACCCAGTACTTC.

The rearrangement joins TRBV6-6 to TRBJ1-2, with a weak D call TRBD1 (5 bases). This CDR3 has 14 residues. Germline lookup yields CDR1 MNHNY and CDR2 SVGAGI (reference sequence). Deletions cut 0 bases from V and 2 bases from J, with 7 bases between. The CDR3 reads CASSYSRGNYGYTF. The CDR3, as DNA: TGTGCCAGCAGTTACTCTCGGGGGAACTATGGCTACACCTTC.

V and J are TRBV9 and TRBJ1-3; possible D gene TRBD1, 5 bases. This CDR3 region has 15 residues. V was shortened by 0 bases and J by 5 bases, with 12 bases between the two germline ends. The V gene's germline CDR1 is SGDLS and CDR2 YYNGEE. As DNA, the CDR3 is TGTGCCAGCAGCGTAGGGTCCGGGGGGAGAAACACCATATATTTT. Translating it yields CASSVGSGGRNTIYF.

The chain carries TRBV14 and TRBJ2-7, with D unclear. CDR1 SGHDN and CDR2 FVKESK come from the germline V gene. This CDR3 has 14 residues. Trimming cost V 2 bases and J 3 bases, with 11 bases left between them. The CDR3, as DNA: TGTGCCAGCAGCCAATACGTACAGAGCTACGAGCAGTACTTC. Translating gives CASSQYVQSYEQYF.

V is TRBV6-4 and J is TRBJ2-1, with D tentatively TRBD1 (5 bases). Germline lookup yields CDR1 MRHNA and CDR2 SNTAGT. V lost 2 bases and J 0 bases, leaving 5 bases between the germline ends. The CDR3 totals 14 residues. Written as DNA, the CDR3 is TGTGCCAGCAGTGACCAGGGCTCCTACAATGAGCAGTTCTTC. Translation: CASSDQGSYNEQFF.

The CDR3 reads CASSYWTSGSRGEQFF. CDR3 coding DNA: TGTGCCAGCAGCTATTGGACTAGCGGGAGTCGGGGTGAGCAGTTCTTC. The chain is built from TRBV28 and TRBJ2-1, with 13 bases lining up with TRBD2. In germline, CDR1 is MDHEN, CDR2 SYDVKM. This CDR3 region has 16 residues. V was pared by 6 bases and J by 9 bases, with 11 bases of the junction left unmatched.

V is TRBV6-2 or TRBV6-3 and J is TRBJ2-2; TRBD2 might be the D (5 bases). The V gene's germline CDR1 is MNHEY and CDR2 SVGEGT. CDR3 size: 14 residues. V gave up 4 bases and J gave up 6 bases, with 12 bases separating them. Here the CDR3 reads CASSLSSLAGELFF. For the CDR3, the DNA is TGTGCCAGCAGTTTATCTAGCTTGGCCGGGGAGCTGTTTTTT.